The sequence of this TCR beta chain was determined in a study of CD8+ T cells in alopecia areata. About the study: A 6-month off-drug phase came after tofacitinib, which had lasted 6 to 18 months.

This clone was found a few times. Extracted RNA was reverse transcribed into cDNA, the sequencing template. Method: immunoSEQ multiplex PCR; TCRdb's copy keeps in-frame clones and lacks some. The table shows hundreds of thousands of clones, with around 67% occurring only once. Deletions cut 7 bases from V and 3 bases from J, with 7 bases between. Germline loops: CDR1 SQVTM, CDR2 ANQGSEA. The CDR3 consists of 12 residues. The input for sequencing was CD4+ T cells sorted from blood, taken at week 0. The V gene is TRBV29-1, the J gene TRBJ2-6; TRBD2 is a possible D gene (5 bases). The TCR comes from a human donor with alopecia areata. CDR3 nucleotide sequence: TGCAGCGCCAGCGGTGGGGCCAACGTCCTGACTTTC. Its protein product is CSASGGANVLTF.